A single sample is the source of the 5 T cell receptor beta chains below, sequenced in a study of CXCR3-negative and CXCR3-positive naive CD8 T cells (dated 2019 in TCRdb). Instrument on record: NextSeq 550. The Human TCR Profiling Kit (MiLaboratory) was used to prepare UMI-labeled 5' RACE TRB cDNA libraries. After TCRdb reprocessed the reads, each CDR3 protein sequence was kept as one row, without DNA. The sample table holds 50,000 to 75,000 distinct CDR3 sequences. The ten top clones hold around 0.4% of the sample. Sequencing was performed on naive CXCR3- CD8+ T cells from blood. Taken with the paper, the label for cell subset or site translates to: CD45RO-CCR7+CD27+CD95- naive CD8+ T cells lacking CXCR3 (TNR3-). The receptors were sampled from a human donor in good health. Some clones in this sample may be carry-over from other donors' samples.

The chain joins TRBV27 to TRBJ1-5; lacking DNA, the TRBD1 call made by TCRdb goes unchecked. The germline V gene has CDR1 MNHEY and CDR2 SMNVEV (reference sequence). The CDR3 totals 13 residues. CDR3 sequence reads: CACGQGRKQPQHF.

This chain uses TRBV21-1 with TRBJ2-7; TCRdb gives TRBD1 as the D gene, but with no DNA this cannot be confirmed. TRBV21-1 is a pseudogene. This CDR3 has 13 residues. The CDR3 protein is CASSPGEAYEQYF.

The V gene is TRBV29-1, the J gene TRBJ2-2; TCRdb's D call, TRBD1, is unchecked because there is no DNA. Germline-derived CDR1 and CDR2 are SQVTM and ANQGSEA. CDR3 size: 14 residues. The CDR3: CSVGGGTNTGELFF.

The J gene is TRBJ2-7, the V gene TRBV14; the D call of TRBD1 rests on TCRdb alone, since no DNA is present to check it. The CDR3 runs to 15 residues. The germline V gene has CDR1 SGHDN and CDR2 FVKESK. The CDR3 protein is CASSQTGHRFKEQYF.

The chain has TRBV14 and TRBJ2-3; the TCRdb call, TRBD2, lacks DNA for checking. The germline CDR1 and CDR2 sequences are SGHDN and FVKESK. This CDR3 spans 15 amino acids. The CDR3 spells CASIPAGEPTDTQYF.